One and the same sample provided the 5 T cell receptor beta chains below, sequenced in a study of cytomegalovirus exposure and HLA in healthy donors. Amplification used 60 Vbeta primers and 13 Jbeta primers. The assay was immunoSEQ multiplex PCR, and TCRdb's table has in-frame clones only and misses some. Seen here are 150,000 to 200,000 clones, roughly 74% observed once, and the top ten hold less than 5.5%. Input material: PBMCs. The receptor source for this set is a male donor in good health and CMV-seronegative.

This clone was detected only once. V gene TRBV15 combines with J gene TRBJ2-1; the match to TRBD2 covers 10 bases. Germline lookup yields CDR1 LNHNV and CDR2 YYDKDF (reference sequence). CDR3 length equals 17 residues. The trim removed 0 bases at V and 1 base at J, leaving 3 bases unmatched. The CDR3 sequence is CATSRDSGRSSYNEQFF. The CDR3 DNA reads TGTGCCACCAGCAGAGATAGCGGGAGGTCGTCCTACAATGAGCAGTTCTTC.

The V gene is TRBV5-4, the J gene TRBJ1-6; 7 positions agree with TRBD1. Germline V gene lookup returns CDR1 SGHNT and CDR2 YYREEE (reference sequence). The CDR3 loop spans 14 amino acids. J was trimmed by 10 bases and V by 0 bases; bases with no gene match: 4. Here the CDR3 DNA reads TGTGCCAGCAGCTTGGGACAGGGAGCCTCACCCCTCCACTTT. This sequence encodes CASSLGQGASPLHF.

This clone was found a few times. The V and J genes are TRBV9 and TRBJ1-2, with D maybe TRBD1 (5 bases). This CDR3 is built from 14 residues. The V gene's germline CDR1 is SGDLS and CDR2 YYNGEE. Trimming took off 2 bases at V and 5 bases at J, with 13 bases between the two ends. CDR3 DNA sequence: TGTGCCAGCAGCGTCTCCAGGGATCATTATGGCTACACCTTC. Protein sequence: CASSVSRDHYGYTF.

The genes are TRBV5-8 and TRBJ1-2; 8 positions agree with TRBD1. The CDR3 is made up of 15 amino acids. Trimming took 2 bases from V and 5 from J; bases not matched to a gene: 8. CDR1 and CDR2 from the germline V gene are SGHTS and YDEGEE. The CDR3 here is CASSFGRQGFYGYTF. The DNA of the CDR3 is TGTGCCAGCAGCTTTGGCCGACAGGGGTTTTATGGCTACACCTTC.

The rearrangement links TRBV6-4 to TRBJ2-3, with D maybe TRBD2 (6 bases). Germline V gives CDR1 MRHNA, CDR2 SNTAGT. The ends were cut back, 5 bases at V and 2 bases at J, with 8 bases in the middle. The CDR3 contains 13 residues. Here the CDR3 DNA reads TGTGCCAGCAGTCGGGAGTACACAGATACGCAGTATTTT. Translated, it gives CASSREYTDTQYF.